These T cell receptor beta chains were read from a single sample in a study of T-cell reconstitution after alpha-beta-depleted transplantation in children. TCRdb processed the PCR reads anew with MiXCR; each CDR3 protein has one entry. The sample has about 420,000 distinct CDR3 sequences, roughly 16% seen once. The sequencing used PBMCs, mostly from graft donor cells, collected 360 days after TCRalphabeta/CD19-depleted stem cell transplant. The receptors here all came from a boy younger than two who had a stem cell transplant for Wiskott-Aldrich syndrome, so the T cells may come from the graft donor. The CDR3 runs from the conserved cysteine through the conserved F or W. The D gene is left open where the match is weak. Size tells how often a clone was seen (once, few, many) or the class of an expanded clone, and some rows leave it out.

cdr3_nt: TGTGCCAGCAGCTTAGTTTCAGGAATGTCCTACGAGCAGTACTTC
cdr3_aa: CASSLVSGMSYEQYF
clone_size: few
v_call: TRBV11-2
d_call: -
j_call: TRBJ2-7

cdr3_nt: TGTGCCACCAGTGACTACGGGACTAGCGGAAACAATGAGCAGTTCTTC
cdr3_aa: CATSDYGTSGNNEQFF
clone_size: -
v_call: TRBV24-1
d_call: TRBD2
j_call: TRBJ2-1

cdr3_nt: TGTGCCAGCACCGAAACAGATACGCAGTATTTT
cdr3_aa: CASTETDTQYF
clone_size: -
v_call: TRBV19
d_call: -
j_call: TRBJ2-3

cdr3_nt: TGTGCCAGCAGCTTTGGGGGAAACCAAGAGACCCAGTACTTC
cdr3_aa: CASSFGGNQETQYF
clone_size: -
v_call: TRBV11-2
d_call: -
j_call: TRBJ2-5

cdr3_nt: TGTGCCAGCAGCTCTATACCCGGGACGGGATACAATGAGCAGTTCTTC
cdr3_aa: CASSSIPGTGYNEQFF
clone_size: -
v_call: TRBV7-9
d_call: -
j_call: TRBJ2-1

cdr3_nt: TGTGCCACCAGTGATCCCCCCGCGCCAGGGGAGACCGGGGAGCTGTTTTTT
cdr3_aa: CATSDPPAPGETGELFF
clone_size: -
v_call: TRBV24-1
d_call: -
j_call: TRBJ2-2

cdr3_nt: TGCGCCAGCAGCAAGGACACGATTCAAAGCTCTGGGGCCAACGTCCTGACTTTC
cdr3_aa: CASSKDTIQSSGANVLTF
clone_size: -
v_call: TRBV5-1
d_call: -
j_call: TRBJ2-6

cdr3_nt: TGTGCCAGCAGTTACTCTTTTCTAGCGGGAGGGCACGAGCAGTACTTC
cdr3_aa: CASSYSFLAGGHEQYF
clone_size: -
v_call: TRBV6-5
d_call: TRBD2
j_call: TRBJ2-7

cdr3_nt: TGTGCCAGCAGCCGGGACAGGGGGGAATACGAGCAGTACTTC
cdr3_aa: CASSRDRGEYEQYF
clone_size: -
v_call: TRBV14
d_call: TRBD1
j_call: TRBJ2-7

cdr3_nt: TGCAGTGCTAGGACAGGGGGCCACGAGCAGTACTTC
cdr3_aa: CSARTGGHEQYF
clone_size: few
v_call: TRBV20-1
d_call: TRBD1
j_call: TRBJ2-7

cdr3_nt: TGCAGCGTTAGAGGTTTGACCTACGAGCAGTACTTC
cdr3_aa: CSVRGLTYEQYF
clone_size: -
v_call: TRBV29-1
d_call: -
j_call: TRBJ2-7

cdr3_nt: TGCAGTGCTACTAGCGGGGCGACCTACGAGCAGTACTTC
cdr3_aa: CSATSGATYEQYF
clone_size: many
v_call: TRBV20-1
d_call: TRBD2
j_call: TRBJ2-7

cdr3_nt: TGCGCCAGCAGCCAAGGAGGGGCCTACGAGCAGTACTTC
cdr3_aa: CASSQGGAYEQYF
clone_size: -
v_call: TRBV4-3
d_call: -
j_call: TRBJ2-7

cdr3_nt: TGCGCCAGCAGCCTAGGGAGCCTAGCCAAAAACATTCAGTACTTC
cdr3_aa: CASSLGSLAKNIQYF
clone_size: many
v_call: TRBV4-1
d_call: -
j_call: TRBJ2-4

cdr3_nt: TGTGCCATCAGTGAGTCGAGAGGGACAGGGTGGCTGTTGTCCTACAATGAGCAGTTCTTC
cdr3_aa: CAISESRGTGWLLSYNEQFF
clone_size: few
v_call: TRBV10-3
d_call: TRBD1
j_call: TRBJ2-1

cdr3_nt: TGCAGTGCTTCCCGGGGGGCCTCTCAAGAGACCCAGTACTTC
cdr3_aa: CSASRGASQETQYF
clone_size: many
v_call: TRBV20-1
d_call: -
j_call: TRBJ2-5

cdr3_nt: TGCAGTGCTAGAATGGTGTGGGACCTCACTCAAGAGACCCAGTACTTC
cdr3_aa: CSARMVWDLTQETQYF
clone_size: few
v_call: TRBV20-1
d_call: -
j_call: TRBJ2-5

cdr3_nt: TGTGCCAGCAGCCAAGACGACAGGGGTGGAGAGACCCAGTACTTC
cdr3_aa: CASSQDDRGGETQYF
clone_size: few
v_call: TRBV4-2
d_call: TRBD1
j_call: TRBJ2-5

cdr3_nt: TGTGCCATCAGTGAACCGGACAGGGATCAGGGCTCCTACGAGCAGTACTTC
cdr3_aa: CAISEPDRDQGSYEQYF
clone_size: many
v_call: TRBV10-3
d_call: TRBD1
j_call: TRBJ2-7

cdr3_nt: TGTGCCAGCAGCTTGGATTGGGGCAGCACCGGGGAGCTGTTTTTT
cdr3_aa: CASSLDWGSTGELFF
clone_size: -
v_call: TRBV5-6
d_call: -
j_call: TRBJ2-2

cdr3_nt: TGTGCCAGCCGTGGCCTCCCCGGGACAGGGACCTACGAGCAGTACTTC
cdr3_aa: CASRGLPGTGTYEQYF
clone_size: few
v_call: TRBV6-2/TRBV6-3
d_call: TRBD1
j_call: TRBJ2-7

cdr3_nt: TGCGCCAGCAGCCTAAGCGGGGAAGGCACAGATACGCAGTATTTT
cdr3_aa: CASSLSGEGTDTQYF
clone_size: many
v_call: TRBV5-1
d_call: TRBD2
j_call: TRBJ2-3

cdr3_nt: TGTGCCATCGGGCCGACAGGGGGCCAAGCTTTCTTT
cdr3_aa: CAIGPTGGQAFF
clone_size: -
v_call: TRBV10-3
d_call: TRBD1
j_call: TRBJ1-1

cdr3_nt: TGTGCCAGCAGCAAAGAAGGTCTGGACAGTGAGGGACGGTACGAGCAGTACTTC
cdr3_aa: CASSKEGLDSEGRYEQYF
clone_size: few
v_call: TRBV21-1
d_call: -
j_call: TRBJ2-7

cdr3_nt: TGTGCCAGCAGTCGCTATGCTAAATACGAGCAGTACTTC
cdr3_aa: CASSRYAKYEQYF
clone_size: few
v_call: TRBV6-1
d_call: -
j_call: TRBJ2-7

cdr3_nt: TGTGCCACCAGCGGCCCGGGGGGGCTTAATGAGCAGTTCTTC
cdr3_aa: CATSGPGGLNEQFF
clone_size: -
v_call: TRBV15
d_call: TRBD2
j_call: TRBJ2-1

cdr3_nt: TGTGCCTTCCACCCCCGGCTGCCAATACTTTCCTCTGGGGCCAACGTCCTGACTTTC
cdr3_aa: CAFHPRLPILSSGANVLTF
clone_size: -
v_call: TRBV12-3/TRBV12-4
d_call: -
j_call: TRBJ2-6

cdr3_nt: TGTGCCAGCAGTTTACGGGCGGGGAGGAATGAGCAGTTCTTC
cdr3_aa: CASSLRAGRNEQFF
clone_size: -
v_call: TRBV27
d_call: -
j_call: TRBJ2-1

cdr3_nt: TGTGCCAGCAGCTTAGACAGGGCCCCCTCAGAGACCCAGTACTTC
cdr3_aa: CASSLDRAPSETQYF
clone_size: few
v_call: TRBV11-2
d_call: -
j_call: TRBJ2-5

cdr3_nt: TGTGCCAGCAGCCGCTGGACAGGGTCCTTGAAAGAGACCCAGTACTTC
cdr3_aa: CASSRWTGSLKETQYF
clone_size: few
v_call: TRBV28
d_call: TRBD1
j_call: TRBJ2-5

cdr3_nt: TGCGCCAGCAGCCTCACCCCGGACAGGGGCGAGCAGTACTTC
cdr3_aa: CASSLTPDRGEQYF
clone_size: -
v_call: TRBV5-1
d_call: TRBD1
j_call: TRBJ2-7

cdr3_nt: TGTGCCAGCACGGATTCCACCTACGAGCAGTACTTC
cdr3_aa: CASTDSTYEQYF
clone_size: many
v_call: TRBV2
d_call: -
j_call: TRBJ2-7

cdr3_nt: TGTGCCAGCAGTAGGTACTCCTACGAGCAGTACTTC
cdr3_aa: CASSRYSYEQYF
clone_size: few
v_call: TRBV12-3/TRBV12-4
d_call: -
j_call: TRBJ2-7

cdr3_nt: TGTGCCAGCAGAGGACAAGGAGAGACCCAGTACTTC
cdr3_aa: CASRGQGETQYF
clone_size: -
v_call: TRBV2
d_call: -
j_call: TRBJ2-5

cdr3_nt: TGTGCCAGCAGTTTAAGGGCTAGGGTAGATACGCAGTATTTT
cdr3_aa: CASSLRARVDTQYF
clone_size: -
v_call: TRBV12-3/TRBV12-4
d_call: -
j_call: TRBJ2-3

cdr3_nt: TGTGCCAGCAGCTTAAGCAGGGGGCTCTCTGGAAACACCATATATTTT
cdr3_aa: CASSLSRGLSGNTIYF
clone_size: many
v_call: TRBV7-2
d_call: TRBD1
j_call: TRBJ1-3

cdr3_nt: TGTGCCACCAGCACTATCGGGACAGATAAGACCCAGTACTTC
cdr3_aa: CATSTIGTDKTQYF
clone_size: few
v_call: TRBV15
d_call: TRBD1
j_call: TRBJ2-5

cdr3_nt: TGTGCCAGCAGTTTTGGGCAGGGGGTCAGGAGGAACACTGAAGCTTTCTTT
cdr3_aa: CASSFGQGVRRNTEAFF
clone_size: few
v_call: TRBV12-3/TRBV12-4
d_call: TRBD1
j_call: TRBJ1-1

cdr3_nt: TGTGCCAGCAGCTTGGAGTTTCCCTACGAGCAGTACTTC
cdr3_aa: CASSLEFPYEQYF
clone_size: few
v_call: TRBV11-2
d_call: -
j_call: TRBJ2-7

cdr3_nt: TGTGCCAGCAGCTTCAACAGACAGTACGAGCAGTACTTC
cdr3_aa: CASSFNRQYEQYF
clone_size: few
v_call: TRBV7-2
d_call: -
j_call: TRBJ2-7